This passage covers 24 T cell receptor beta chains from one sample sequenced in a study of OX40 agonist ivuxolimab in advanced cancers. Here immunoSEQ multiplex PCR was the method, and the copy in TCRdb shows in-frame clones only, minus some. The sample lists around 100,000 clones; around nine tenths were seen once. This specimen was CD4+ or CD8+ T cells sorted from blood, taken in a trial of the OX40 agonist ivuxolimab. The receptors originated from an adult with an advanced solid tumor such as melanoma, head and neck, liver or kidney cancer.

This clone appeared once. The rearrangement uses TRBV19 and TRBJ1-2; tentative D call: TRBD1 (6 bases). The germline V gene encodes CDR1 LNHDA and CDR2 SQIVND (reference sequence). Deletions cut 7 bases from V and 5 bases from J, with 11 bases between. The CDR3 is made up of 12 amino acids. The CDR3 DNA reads TGTGCCAGTAACACAGGGCCGTATGGCTACACCTTC. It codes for CASNTGPYGYTF.

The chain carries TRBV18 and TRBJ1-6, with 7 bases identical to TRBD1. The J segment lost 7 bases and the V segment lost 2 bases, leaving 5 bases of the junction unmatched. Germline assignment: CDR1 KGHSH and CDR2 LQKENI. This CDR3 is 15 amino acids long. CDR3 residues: CASSPGGGKNSPLHF. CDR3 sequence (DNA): TGTGCCAGCTCACCAGGAGGGGGCAAGAATTCACCCCTCCACTTT.

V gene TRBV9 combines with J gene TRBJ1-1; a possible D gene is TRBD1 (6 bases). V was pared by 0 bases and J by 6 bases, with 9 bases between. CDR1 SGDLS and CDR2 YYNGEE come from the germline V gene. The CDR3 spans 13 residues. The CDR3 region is CASSVGSGAEAFF. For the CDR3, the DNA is TGTGCCAGCAGCGTAGGGTCAGGGGCTGAAGCTTTCTTT.

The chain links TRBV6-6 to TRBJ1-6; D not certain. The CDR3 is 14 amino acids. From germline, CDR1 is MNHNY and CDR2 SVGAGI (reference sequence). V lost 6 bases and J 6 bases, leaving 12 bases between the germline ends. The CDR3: CASRSGLFNSPLHF. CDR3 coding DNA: TGTGCCAGCAGATCTGGACTGTTTAATTCACCCCTCCACTTT.

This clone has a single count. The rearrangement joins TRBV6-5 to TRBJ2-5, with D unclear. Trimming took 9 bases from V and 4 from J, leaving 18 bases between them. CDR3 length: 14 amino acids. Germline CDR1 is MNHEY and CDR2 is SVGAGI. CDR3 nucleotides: TGTGCCAGGACACGGCAGGTCTGTGGAGAGACCCAGTACTTC. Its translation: CARTRQVCGETQYF.

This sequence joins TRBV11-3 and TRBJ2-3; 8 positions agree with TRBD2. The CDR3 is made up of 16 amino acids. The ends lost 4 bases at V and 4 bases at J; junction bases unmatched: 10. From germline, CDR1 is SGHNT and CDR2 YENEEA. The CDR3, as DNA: TGTGCCAGCAGCTCGGGGGCTAGCGGGTATTCAGATACGCAGTATTTT. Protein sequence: CASSSGASGYSDTQYF.

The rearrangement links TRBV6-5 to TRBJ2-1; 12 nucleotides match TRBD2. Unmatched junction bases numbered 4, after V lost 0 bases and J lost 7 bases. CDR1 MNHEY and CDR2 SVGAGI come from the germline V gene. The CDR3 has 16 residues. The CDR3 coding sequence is TGTGCCAGCAGTTACTCGAGGCTAGCGGGGGGGAATGAGCAGTTCTTC. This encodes CASSYSRLAGGNEQFF.

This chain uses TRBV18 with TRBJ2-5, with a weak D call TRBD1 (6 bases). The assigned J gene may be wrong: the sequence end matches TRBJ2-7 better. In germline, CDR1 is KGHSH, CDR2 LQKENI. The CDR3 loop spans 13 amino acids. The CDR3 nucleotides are TGTGCCAGCTCGCAAAAAACAGGGTACGAGCAGTACTTC. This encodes CASSQKTGYEQYF.

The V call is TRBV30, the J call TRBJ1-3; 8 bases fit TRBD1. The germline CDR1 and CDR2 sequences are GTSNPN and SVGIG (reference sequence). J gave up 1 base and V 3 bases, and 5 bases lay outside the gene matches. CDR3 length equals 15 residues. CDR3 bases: TGTGCCTGGAGCGCTAGACAGGGGTCTGGAAACACCATATATTTT. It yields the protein CAWSARQGSGNTIYF.

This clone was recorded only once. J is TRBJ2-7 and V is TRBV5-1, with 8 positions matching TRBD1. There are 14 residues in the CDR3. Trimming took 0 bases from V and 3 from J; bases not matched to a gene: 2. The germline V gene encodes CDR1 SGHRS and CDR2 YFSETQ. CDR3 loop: CASSLAGGDYEQYF. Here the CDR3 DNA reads TGCGCCAGCAGCTTGGCAGGGGGCGACTACGAGCAGTACTTC. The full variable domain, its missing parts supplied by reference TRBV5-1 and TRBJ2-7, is KAGVTQTPRYLIKTRGQQVTLSCSPISGHRSVSWYQQTPGQGLQFLFEYFSETQRNKGNFPGRFSGRQFSNSRSEMNVSTLELGDSALYLCASSLAGGDYEQYFGPGTRLTVT.

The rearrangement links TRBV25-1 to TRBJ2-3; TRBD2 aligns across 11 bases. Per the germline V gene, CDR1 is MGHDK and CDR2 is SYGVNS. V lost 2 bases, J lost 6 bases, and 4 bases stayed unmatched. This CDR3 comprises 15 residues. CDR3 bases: TGTGCCAGCAGTGAAGTCCTAGCGGGAGGTGATACGCAGTATTTT. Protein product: CASSEVLAGGDTQYF.

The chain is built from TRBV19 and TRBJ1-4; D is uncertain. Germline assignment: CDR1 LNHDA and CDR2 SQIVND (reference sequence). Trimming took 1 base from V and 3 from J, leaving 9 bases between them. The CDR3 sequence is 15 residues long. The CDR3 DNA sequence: TGTGCCAGTAGTATAGCCAGCAGGTCTAATGAAAAACTGTTTTTT. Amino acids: CASSIASRSNEKLFF. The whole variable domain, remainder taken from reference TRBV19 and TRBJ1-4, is DGGITQSPKYLFRKEGQNVTLSCEQNLNHDAMYWYRQDPGQGLRLIYYSQIVNDFQKGDIAEGYSVSREKKESFPLTVTSAQKNPTAFYLCASSIASRSNEKLFFGSGTQLSVL.

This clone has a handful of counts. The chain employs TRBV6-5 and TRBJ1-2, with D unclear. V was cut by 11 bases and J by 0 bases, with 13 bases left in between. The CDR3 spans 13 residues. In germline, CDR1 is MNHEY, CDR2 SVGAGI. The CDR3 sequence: CAAAAITNYGYTF. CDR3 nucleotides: TGTGCCGCCGCGGCCATCACTAACTATGGCTACACCTTC.

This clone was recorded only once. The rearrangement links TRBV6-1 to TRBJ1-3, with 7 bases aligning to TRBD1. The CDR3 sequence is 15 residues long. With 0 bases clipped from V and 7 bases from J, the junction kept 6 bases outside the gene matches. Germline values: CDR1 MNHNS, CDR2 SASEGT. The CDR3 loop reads CASSEAGDRKNTIYF. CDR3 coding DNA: TGTGCCAGCAGTGAAGCGGGGGACAGAAAGAACACCATATATTTT.

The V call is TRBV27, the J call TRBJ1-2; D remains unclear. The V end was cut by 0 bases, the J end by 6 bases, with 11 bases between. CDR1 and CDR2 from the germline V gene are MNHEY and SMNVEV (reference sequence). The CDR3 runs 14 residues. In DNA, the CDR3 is TGTGCCAGCAGTTTATCGCAAGGCCGGAATGGCTACACCTTC. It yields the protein CASSLSQGRNGYTF.

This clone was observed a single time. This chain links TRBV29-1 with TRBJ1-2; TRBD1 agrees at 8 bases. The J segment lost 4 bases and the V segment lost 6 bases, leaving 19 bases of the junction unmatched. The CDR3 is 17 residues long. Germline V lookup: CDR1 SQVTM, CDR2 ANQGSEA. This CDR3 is CSVHTPGDRTIGYGYTF. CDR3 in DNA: TGCAGCGTCCACACCCCGGGGGACAGGACGATTGGCTATGGCTACACCTTC. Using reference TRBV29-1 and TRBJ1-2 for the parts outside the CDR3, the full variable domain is SAVISQKPSRDICQRGTSLTIQCQVDSQVTMMFWYRQQPGQSLTLIATANQGSEATYESGFVIDKFPISRPNLTFSTLTVSNMSPEDSSIYLCSVHTPGDRTIGYGYTFGSGTRLTVV.

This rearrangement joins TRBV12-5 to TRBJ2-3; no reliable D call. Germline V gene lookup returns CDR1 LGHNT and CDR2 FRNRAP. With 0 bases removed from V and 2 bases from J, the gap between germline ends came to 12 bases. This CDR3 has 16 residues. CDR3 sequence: CASGLVFGLVTDTQYF. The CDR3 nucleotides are TGTGCTAGTGGTTTGGTATTTGGGTTAGTCACAGATACGCAGTATTTT.

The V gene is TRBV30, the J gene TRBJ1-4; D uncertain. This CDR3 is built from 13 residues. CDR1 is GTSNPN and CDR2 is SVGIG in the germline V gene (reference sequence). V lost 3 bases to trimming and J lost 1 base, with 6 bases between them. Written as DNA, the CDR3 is TGTGCCTGGAGGGCGGGAACTAATGAAAAACTGTTTTTT. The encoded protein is CAWRAGTNEKLFF.

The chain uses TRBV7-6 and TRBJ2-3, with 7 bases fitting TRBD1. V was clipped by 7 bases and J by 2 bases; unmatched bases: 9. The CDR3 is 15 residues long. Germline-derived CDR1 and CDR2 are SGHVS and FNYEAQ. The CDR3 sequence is CASTTPTGNTDTQYF. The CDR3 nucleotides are TGTGCCAGCACCACCCCGACAGGGAACACAGATACGCAGTATTTT.

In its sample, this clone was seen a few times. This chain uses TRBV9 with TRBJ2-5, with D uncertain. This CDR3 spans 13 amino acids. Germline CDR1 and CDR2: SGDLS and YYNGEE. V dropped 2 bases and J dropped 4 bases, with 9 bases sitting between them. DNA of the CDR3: TGTGCCAGCAGCGTGGATAAGGGAGAGACCCAGTACTTC. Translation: CASSVDKGETQYF.

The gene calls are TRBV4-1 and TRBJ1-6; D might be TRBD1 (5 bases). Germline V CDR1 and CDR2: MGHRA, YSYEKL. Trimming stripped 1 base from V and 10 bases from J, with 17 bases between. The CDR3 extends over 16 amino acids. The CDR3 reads CASSQVHLGVNSPLHF. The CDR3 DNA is TGCGCCAGCAGCCAAGTGCACCTGGGGGTTAACTCACCCCTCCACTTT.

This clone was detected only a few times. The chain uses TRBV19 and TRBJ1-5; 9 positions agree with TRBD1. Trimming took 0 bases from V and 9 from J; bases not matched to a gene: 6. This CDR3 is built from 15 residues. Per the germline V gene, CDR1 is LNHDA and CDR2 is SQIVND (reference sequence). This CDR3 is CASSIDTGGVGPQHF. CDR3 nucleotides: TGTGCCAGTAGTATAGATACAGGGGGCGTAGGGCCCCAGCATTTT.

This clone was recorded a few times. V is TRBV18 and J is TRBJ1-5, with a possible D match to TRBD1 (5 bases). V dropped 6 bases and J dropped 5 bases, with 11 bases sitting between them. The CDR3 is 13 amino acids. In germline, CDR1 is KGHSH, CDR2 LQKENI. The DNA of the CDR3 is TGTGCCAGCTCCCTCCAGGGAGATCAGCCCCAGCATTTT. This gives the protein CASSLQGDQPQHF.

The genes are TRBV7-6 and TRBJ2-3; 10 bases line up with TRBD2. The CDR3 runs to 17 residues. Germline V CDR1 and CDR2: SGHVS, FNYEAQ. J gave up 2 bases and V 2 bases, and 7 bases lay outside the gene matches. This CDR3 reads CASSLRRAGGLTDTQYF. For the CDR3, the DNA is TGTGCCAGCAGCTTAAGGAGAGCGGGAGGGCTCACAGATACGCAGTATTTT.